Listed here are 23 T cell receptor beta chains from one sample, sequenced in a study of cytomegalovirus exposure and HLA in healthy donors. The PCR had 60 Vbeta and 13 Jbeta primers. Repertoires were generated with immunoSEQ multiplex PCR, while TCRdb's copy carries only in-frame clones and drops some. The sample shows tens of thousands of clones, and approximately 6.2% sits with its ten largest clones. Sequencing input: PBMCs. These TCRs come from a man younger than 45 in good health and CMV-seronegative.

The chain joins TRBV7-7 to TRBJ1-1; D unresolved. Germline values: CDR1 SSHAT, CDR2 FNYEAQ (reference sequence). V lost 2 bases to trimming and J lost 0 bases, with 4 bases between them. The CDR3 loop spans 13 amino acids. CDR3 sequence reads: CASSLSLNTEAFF. The CDR3 DNA is TGTGCCAGCAGCTTATCCTTGAACACTGAAGCTTTCTTT.

The chain has TRBV10-2 and TRBJ2-7; TRBD2 matches 8 bases. The CDR3 sequence is 14 residues long. With V trimmed by 2 bases and J by 2 bases, 2 bases remained unmatched. Germline loops: CDR1 WSHSY, CDR2 SAAADI. The DNA of the CDR3 is TGCGCCAGCAGTGAGACTAGCGGACCCTACGAGCAGTACTTC. The encoded protein is CASSETSGPYEQYF.

The chain combines TRBV19 with TRBJ2-7; weak D call: TRBD2 (6 bases). Deletions cut 6 bases from V and 0 bases from J, with 12 bases between. Germline-derived CDR1 and CDR2 are LNHDA and SQIVND (reference sequence). CDR3 length: 14 residues. The CDR3 sequence is CASSQGGTSYEQYF. CDR3 DNA: TGTGCCAGTAGCCAAGGAGGGACCTCCTACGAGCAGTACTTC.

V and J are TRBV4-1 and TRBJ2-5; 14 nucleotides line up with TRBD2. V was pared by 0 bases and J by 4 bases, with 1 base of the junction left unmatched. This CDR3 region has 16 residues. Germline V CDR1 and CDR2: MGHRA, YSYEKL. The CDR3 loop reads CASSQDGTSGRETQYF. The CDR3 region has the DNA TGCGCCAGCAGCCAAGATGGGACTAGCGGGAGAGAGACCCAGTACTTC.

The chain uses TRBV5-4 and TRBJ2-5; a weak D match, TRBD2 (5 bases). The V end lost 5 bases, the J end lost 4 bases, and 9 bases lay between the germline ends. This CDR3 comprises 12 residues. Germline assignment: CDR1 SGHNT and CDR2 YYREEE (reference sequence). CDR3 in DNA: TGTGCCAGCAGGGATCGGGGAGAGACCCAGTACTTC. It is translated as CASRDRGETQYF.

V usage is TRBV19 and J usage is TRBJ1-2; D is ambiguous. The V and J ends lost 7 bases and 1 base respectively, with 16 bases between them. The CDR3 has 15 amino acids. Germline loops: CDR1 LNHDA, CDR2 SQIVND (reference sequence). The CDR3: CASTPDNAGNYGYTF. The CDR3 coding sequence is TGTGCCAGTACCCCCGACAATGCTGGTAACTATGGCTACACCTTC.

The V call is TRBV30, the J call TRBJ2-5; TRBD2 is a possible D gene (6 bases). The germline gives CDR1 GTSNPN, CDR2 SVGIG (reference sequence). This CDR3 is 13 amino acids long. V was trimmed by 0 bases and J by 4 bases, leaving 9 bases between them. CDR3 bases: TGTGCCTGGAGTGTGCAGGGAGGAGAGACCCAGTACTTC. Translated: CAWSVQGGETQYF.

As concerns this clone: An end of the junction differs from the germline gene, which may be a read error. This chain joins TRBV29-1 and TRBJ2-1, with 8 bases lining up with TRBD1. The CDR3 runs to 14 residues. From germline, CDR1 is SQVTM and CDR2 ANQGSEA. CDR3 residues: CSVKDRGYDNEQFF. The CDR3, as DNA: TGCAGCGTTAAAGACAGGGGCTACGACAATGAGCAGTTCTTC.

The chain carries TRBV27 and TRBJ1-2; TRBD1 aligns across 10 bases. V gave up 5 bases and J gave up 4 bases; unmatched junction bases: 4. This CDR3 has 14 amino acids. Looked up from germline, CDR1 is MNHEY and CDR2 is SMNVEV (reference sequence). Here the CDR3 reads CASSSRDRGYGYTF. Here the CDR3 DNA reads TGTGCCAGCAGTAGCCGGGACAGGGGCTATGGCTACACCTTC.

The chain uses TRBV4-2 and TRBJ2-1, with TRBD2 matching over 7 bases. CDR1 is LGHNA and CDR2 is YNFKEQ in the germline V gene. Trimming at V came to 0 bases and at J to 8 bases, leaving 10 bases not matched to a gene. This CDR3 is 16 amino acids long. The DNA for the CDR3 is TGTGCCAGCAGCCAAGATCTGGGACTACCCGCTGATGAGCAGTTCTTC. The encoded protein is CASSQDLGLPADEQFF.

The V gene is TRBV2, the J gene TRBJ1-5, with a weak D call TRBD1 (6 bases). Trimming took off 3 bases at V and 0 bases at J, with 15 bases between the two ends. The CDR3 covers 17 residues. Germline V CDR1 and CDR2: SNHLY, FYNNEI. CDR3 sequence: CASSDNRAGDSNQPQHF. The CDR3 DNA reads TGTGCCAGCAGTGATAATCGGGCAGGGGATAGCAATCAGCCCCAGCATTTT.

The J gene is TRBJ2-7, the V gene TRBV7-9, with 8 positions matching TRBD1. Germline V lookup: CDR1 SEHNR, CDR2 FQNEAQ (reference sequence). The CDR3 totals 13 residues. With 4 bases clipped from V and 3 bases from J, the junction kept 2 bases outside the gene matches. Written as DNA, the CDR3 is TGTGCCAGCAGCTCAGACAGGGGCTACGAGCAGTACTTC. It specifies CASSSDRGYEQYF.

As for this clone: The identical CDR3 is also encoded by other nucleotide sequences in the sample. The chain is built from TRBV4-2 and TRBJ1-1; D not resolved. Germline CDR1 and CDR2: LGHNA and YNFKEQ. The ends were cut back, 3 bases at V and 4 bases at J, with 15 bases in the middle. The length of the CDR3 is 15 residues. In nucleotides, the CDR3 is TGTGCCAGCAGCCAGATGGTTTCAGGAAGCACTGAAGCTTTCTTT. This codes for CASSQMVSGSTEAFF.

CDR3: CASSLGSRLAYEQYF. CDR3 sequence (DNA): TGTGCCAGCAGCTTGGGTTCCCGTCTTGCCTACGAGCAGTACTTC. The chain employs TRBV5-6 and TRBJ2-7; no definite D call. The CDR3 is 15 residues long. CDR1 and CDR2 from the germline V gene are SGHDT and YYEEEE. Trimming cost V 0 bases and J 2 bases, with 12 bases left between them.

The chain combines TRBV4-2 with TRBJ1-6, with TRBD1 matching 7 bases. The CDR3 loop spans 16 amino acids. V lost 4 bases and J lost 7; bases outside the gene matches: 10. Germline V lookup: CDR1 LGHNA, CDR2 YNFKEQ. The CDR3 loop reads CASSPYRGAENSPLHF. CDR3 DNA sequence: TGTGCCAGCAGCCCGTACAGGGGCGCAGAAAATTCACCCCTCCACTTT.

The chain has TRBV7-9 and TRBJ2-7, with unresolved D. Trimming shortened V by 3 bases and J by 2 bases, and 20 bases separated the two germline ends. The germline V gene encodes CDR1 SEHNR and CDR2 FQNEAQ (reference sequence). CDR3 length: 17 residues. The CDR3 protein is CASSFSPGSSSAYEQYF. CDR3 DNA sequence: TGTGCCAGCAGCTTTAGCCCCGGCAGCTCGTCCGCCTACGAGCAGTACTTC.

The J gene is TRBJ2-3, the V gene TRBV7-9; TRBD1 is a possible D gene (6 bases). Germline CDR1 and CDR2: SEHNR and FQNEAQ (reference sequence). The CDR3 extends over 13 amino acids. Trimming left V 5 bases short and J 4 bases short, with 10 bases between. This chain's CDR3 is CASSLSGADTQYF. The DNA for the CDR3 is TGTGCCAGCAGCCTGTCAGGGGCAGATACGCAGTATTTT.

The V gene is TRBV9, the J gene TRBJ1-6; no clear D gene. This CDR3 region has 14 residues. V lost 0 bases, J lost 6 bases, and 7 bases lay in between. Per germline, CDR1 SGDLS and CDR2 YYNGEE. CDR3 DNA sequence: TGTGCCAGCAGCGTAGCCCCCATTAATTCACCCCTCCACTTT. The encoded protein is CASSVAPINSPLHF.

The chain has TRBV5-6 and TRBJ2-2, with D possibly matching TRBD1 (5 bases). V was clipped by 2 bases and J by 4 bases, with 18 bases between them. CDR3 length equals 17 residues. The germline gives CDR1 SGHDT, CDR2 YYEEEE. CDR3 residues: CASSFQGFQVFTGELFF. CDR3 coding DNA: TGTGCCAGCAGCTTCCAGGGTTTTCAAGTATTCACCGGGGAGCTGTTTTTT.

The CDR3 DNA sequence: TGTGCCAGCAGCTTCACCGCGGATACGCAGTATTTT. This gives the protein CASSFTADTQYF. The chain combines TRBV5-4 with TRBJ2-3; no firm D call. Germline loops: CDR1 SGHNT, CDR2 YYREEE (reference sequence). Trimming left V 2 bases short and J 6 bases short, with 7 bases between. The CDR3 is made up of 12 amino acids.

This sequence joins TRBV7-6 and TRBJ2-7, with TRBD2 matching over 15 bases. Losses at the gene ends were 0 bases for V and 4 bases for J; bases not matched to a gene: 13. Per germline, CDR1 SGHVS and CDR2 FNYEAQ. CDR3 length: 20 amino acids. The CDR3 sequence: CASSLAPVSRTSGRAYEQYF. The CDR3 DNA sequence: TGTGCCAGCAGCTTAGCCCCGGTTAGCCGGACTAGCGGGAGGGCTTACGAGCAGTACTTC.

The chain joins TRBV10-3 to TRBJ1-5; 8 bases line up with TRBD1. Looked up from germline, CDR1 is ENHRY and CDR2 is SYGVKD. The CDR3 length is 14 residues. V lost 4 bases to trimming and J lost 11 bases; unmatched junction nucleotides: 10. The CDR3 DNA follows: TGTGCCATCAGTGCAGGGGACAGGTCGGCGGCCCAGCATTTT. Its protein is CAISAGDRSAAQHF.

The chain combines TRBV7-6 with TRBJ2-3; D is unclear. Per the germline V gene, CDR1 is SGHVS and CDR2 is FNYEAQ. The germline V and J ends were trimmed by 5 bases and 4 bases, with 7 bases remaining between them. The CDR3 totals 12 residues. The CDR3 sequence is CASSPSADTQYF. The CDR3 DNA sequence: TGTGCCAGCAGCCCCTCGGCAGATACGCAGTATTTT.